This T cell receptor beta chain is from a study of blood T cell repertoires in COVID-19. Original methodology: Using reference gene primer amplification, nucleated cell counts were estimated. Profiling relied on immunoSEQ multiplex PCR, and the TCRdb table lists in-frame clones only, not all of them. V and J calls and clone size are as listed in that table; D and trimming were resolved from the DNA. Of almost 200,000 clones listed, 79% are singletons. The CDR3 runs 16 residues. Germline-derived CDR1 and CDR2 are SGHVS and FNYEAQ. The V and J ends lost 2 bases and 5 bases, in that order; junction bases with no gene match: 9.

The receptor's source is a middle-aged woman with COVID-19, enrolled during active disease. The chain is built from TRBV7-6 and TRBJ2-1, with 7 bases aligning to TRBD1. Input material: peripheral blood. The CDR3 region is CASSLLNARGNNEQFF. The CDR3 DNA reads TGTGCCAGCAGCTTACTAAACGCCAGGGGGAACAATGAGCAGTTCTTC. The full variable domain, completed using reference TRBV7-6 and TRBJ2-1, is GAGVSQSPRYKVTKRGQDVALRCDPISGHVSLYWYRQALGQGPEFLTYFNYEAQQDKSGLPNDRFSAERPEGSISTLTIQRTEQRDSAMYRCASSLLNARGNNEQFFGPGTRLTVL.